Listed here are 32 T cell receptor beta chains from one sample, sequenced in a study of blood T cells in healthy people across ages. The authors ran a second PCR of about 7 to 11 cycles using a sample-barcoded 5' primer and a J-beta primer mix. TCRdb ran MiXCR on the 5' RACE reads and lists one entry per CDR3 protein. The data hold over 1,500,000 distinct CDR3 sequences, with about 39% observed a single time. Sequencing was performed on blood. The receptors were gathered from a human donor in good health.

This clonotype was counted once. Given a much more abundant clone one base away, this may be a read error. The chain recombines TRBV15 with TRBJ2-4; perhaps TRBD2 as D (5 bases). The V gene's germline CDR1 is LNHNV and CDR2 YYDKDF (reference sequence). V dropped 0 bases and J dropped 8 bases, with 11 bases sitting between them. The CDR3 covers 14 residues. This CDR3 is CATSRDVGRDIQYF. The DNA of the CDR3 is TGTGCCACCAGCAGAGATGTAGGGAGAGACATTCAGTACTTC.

V is TRBV6-6 and J is TRBJ2-1, with 11 positions matching TRBD2. The length of the CDR3 is 16 residues. Germline V gene data show CDR1 as MNHNY and CDR2 as SVGAGI (reference sequence). V lost 5 bases, J lost 9 bases, and 12 bases stayed unmatched. The CDR3 spells CASSPVVLAGGLEQFF. DNA of the CDR3: TGTGCCAGCAGTCCCGTAGTGCTAGCGGGGGGACTTGAGCAGTTCTTC.

The CDR3 DNA follows: TGCAGTGCTATCAGAGGACAGGAACAAGAGACCCAGTACTTC. Translation gives CSAIRGQEQETQYF. The rearrangement joins TRBV20-1 to TRBJ2-5; 7 bases fit TRBD1. Germline V lookup: CDR1 DFQATT, CDR2 SNEGSKA (reference sequence). Trimming took 4 bases from V and 2 from J; bases not matched to a gene: 7. CDR3 size: 14 residues.

The gene calls are TRBV7-9 and TRBJ2-3; 12 positions agree with TRBD2. The V gene's germline CDR1 is SEHNR and CDR2 FQNEAQ (reference sequence). V lost 5 bases to trimming and J lost 6 bases; unmatched junction nucleotides: 6. The length of the CDR3 is 15 residues. CDR3 sequence reads: CASSGRTSGVDTQYF. DNA for the CDR3: TGTGCCAGCAGCGGCCGGACTAGCGGGGTGGATACGCAGTATTTT.

V gene TRBV6-6 combines with J gene TRBJ1-4, with TRBD1 identical over 7 bases. CDR3 length: 14 residues. V trimming: 2 bases; J trimming: 6 bases; junction bases outside the gene matches: 3. Germline-derived CDR1 and CDR2 are MNHNY and SVGAGI (reference sequence). The DNA for the CDR3 is TGTGCCAGCAGTTACGACAGGGAATATGAAAAACTGTTTTTT. Translation: CASSYDREYEKLFF.

This clonotype was counted at least ten times. V usage is TRBV7-2 and J usage is TRBJ1-2; D gene unclear. Germline V gene data show CDR1 as SGHTA and CDR2 as FQGNSA. V lost 1 base and J lost 5, with 14 bases in between. This CDR3 comprises 15 residues. In nucleotides, the CDR3 is TGTGCCAGCAGCTTAGATCCCACTAGCCCATATGGCTACACCTTC. Translation: CASSLDPTSPYGYTF.

This clonotype turned up a few times. The genes are TRBV7-2 and TRBJ1-1; D uncertain. Trimming left V 5 bases short and J 2 bases short, with 9 bases between. The CDR3 totals 13 residues. Germline CDR1 and CDR2: SGHTA and FQGNSA. This chain's CDR3 is CASSREFNTEAFF. CDR3 sequence (DNA): TGTGCCAGCAGCCGGGAATTTAACACTGAAGCTTTCTTT.

This chain links TRBV9 with TRBJ2-3, with TRBD1 identical over 11 bases. The J segment lost 3 bases and the V segment lost 3 bases, leaving 9 bases of the junction unmatched. The CDR3 has 17 residues. Germline CDR1 SGDLS, CDR2 YYNGEE. The CDR3 loop reads CASSAGTGTGGTDTQYF. For the CDR3, the DNA is TGTGCCAGCAGCGCGGGAACCGGGACAGGGGGGACAGATACGCAGTATTTT.

V is TRBV7-9 and J is TRBJ2-2; a weak D match, TRBD1 (7 bases). The CDR3 is made up of 13 amino acids. CDR1 is SEHNR and CDR2 is FQNEAQ in the germline V gene (reference sequence). V lost 3 bases to trimming and J lost 10 bases, with 12 bases between them. DNA for the CDR3: TGTGCCAGCAGCTTTGGAGGGGGCGAGGAGCTGTTTTTT. Its protein product is CASSFGGGEELFF.

This clonotype was seen a few times. V usage is TRBV6-1 and J usage is TRBJ2-1, with D perhaps TRBD1 (6 bases). This CDR3 contains 14 residues. Trimming took off 5 bases at V and 7 bases at J, with 15 bases between the two ends. CDR1 and CDR2 from the germline V gene are MNHNS and SASEGT. CDR3 residues: CASSQSGDMNEQFF. DNA of the CDR3: TGTGCCAGCAGTCAAAGTGGGGACATGAATGAGCAGTTCTTC.

The CDR3 DNA reads TGTGCCAGCAGTTACGATGTCGGAAAGCAGTATTTT. Its protein product is CASSYDVGKQYF. The chain links TRBV6-2 or TRBV6-3 to TRBJ2-3; D gene ambiguous. The germline V gene has CDR1 MNHEY and CDR2 SVGEGT. Trimming left V 2 bases short and J 11 bases short, with 11 bases between. The length of the CDR3 is 12 residues.

V usage is TRBV29-1 and J usage is TRBJ1-2, with 9 nucleotides matching TRBD1. The CDR3 runs to 18 residues. V shed 0 bases, J shed 0 bases, and the junction held 11 bases outside the gene matches. Germline values: CDR1 SQVTM, CDR2 ANQGSEA. CDR3 sequence (DNA): TGCAGCGTTGAAGATCCCGGGACAGGGCCCTCGGCTAACTATGGCTACACCTTC. It encodes CSVEDPGTGPSANYGYTF. Variable domain in full (rest from reference TRBV29-1 and TRBJ1-2): SAVISQKPSRDICQRGTSLTIQCQVDSQVTMMFWYRQQPGQSLTLIATANQGSEATYESGFVIDKFPISRPNLTFSTLTVSNMSPEDSSIYLCSVEDPGTGPSANYGYTFGSGTRLTVV.

This clonotype was seen a few times. The V gene is TRBV18, the J gene TRBJ2-5, with TRBD1 identical over 8 bases. The V and J ends lost 3 bases and 5 bases, in that order; junction bases with no gene match: 5. Germline V gene data show CDR1 as KGHSH and CDR2 as LQKENI. This CDR3 has 14 amino acids. The CDR3 DNA sequence: TGTGCCAGCTCACCTCTGGACAGGGTCGAGACCCAGTACTTC. Amino acids: CASSPLDRVETQYF.

The V gene is TRBV6-2 or TRBV6-3, the J gene TRBJ2-7, with a tentative D call TRBD1 (6 bases). The CDR3 is 14 amino acids. Germline values: CDR1 MNHEY, CDR2 SVGEGT. Trimming cost V 6 bases and J 4 bases, with 16 bases left between them. The CDR3 loop is CASSPGTILYEQYF. In DNA form, the CDR3 reads TGTGCCAGCAGCCCCGGGACAATTCTTTACGAGCAGTACTTC.

V is TRBV2 and J is TRBJ1-1, with D perhaps TRBD1 (5 bases). CDR1 is SNHLY and CDR2 is FYNNEI in the germline V gene. The length of the CDR3 is 11 residues. In DNA, the CDR3 is TGTGCGGAACAGGACTTAAACAAAGCTTTCTTT. It yields the protein CAEQDLNKAFF.

The rearrangement uses TRBV28 and TRBJ1-1; D perhaps matches TRBD1 (6 bases). V lost 7 bases, J lost 1 base, and 16 bases lay in between. The CDR3 covers 15 residues. Germline V lookup: CDR1 MDHEN, CDR2 SYDVKM. CDR3 nucleotide sequence: TGTGCCAGCAATTCTGGGGCAGGGGCGAACACTGAAGCTTTCTTT. Translating it yields CASNSGAGANTEAFF. The whole variable domain, remainder taken from reference TRBV28 and TRBJ1-1, is DVKVTQSSRYLVKRTGEKVFLECVQDMDHENMFWYRQDPGLGLRLIYFSYDVKMKEKGDIPEGYSVSREKKERFSLILESASTNQTSMYLCASNSGAGANTEAFFGQGTRLTVV.

In its sample, this clonotype was seen many times. The rearrangement joins TRBV7-6 to TRBJ2-4; D possibly corresponds to TRBD1 (5 bases). Germline V gives CDR1 SGHVS, CDR2 FNYEAQ. Trimming removed 1 base from V and 4 bases from J, with 17 bases in between. This CDR3 comprises 17 residues. CDR3 in DNA: TGTGCCAGCAGCTTAGGGTACAACGGGCAGGGAAAAAACATTCAGTACTTC. This gives the protein CASSLGYNGQGKNIQYF.

In DNA form, the CDR3 reads TGCAGTGCTCCTGCGAATGACAGGGGGCCCTACAATGAGCAGTTCTTC. Amino acids: CSAPANDRGPYNEQFF. The chain links TRBV20-1 to TRBJ2-1; TRBD1 aligns across 10 bases. Germline lookup yields CDR1 DFQATT and CDR2 SNEGSKA (reference sequence). The length of the CDR3 is 16 residues. V lost 5 bases to trimming and J lost 2 bases; unmatched junction nucleotides: 9.

This clonotype was seen more than once but under ten times. The V call is TRBV12-3 or TRBV12-4, the J call TRBJ2-5; 8 nucleotides line up with TRBD2. The V gene end was trimmed by 9 bases and the J gene end by 7 bases; junction bases not matched to a gene: 16. The CDR3 sequence is 15 residues long. CDR3 in amino acids: CASSPRWTSRGTQYF. CDR3 sequence (DNA): TGTGCCAGTAGTCCCCGCTGGACTAGCAGGGGGACCCAGTACTTC.

This clonotype was seen a handful of times. The gene calls are TRBV7-3 and TRBJ2-1; 8 nucleotides agree with TRBD2. Germline-derived CDR1 and CDR2 are SGHTA and FQGTGA. The V gene end was trimmed by 5 bases and the J gene end by 6 bases; junction bases not matched to a gene: 9. The CDR3 is 15 amino acids. The CDR3 nucleotides are TGTGCCAGCAGCGCCAATAGCGGGGCTATCAATGAGCAGTTCTTC. Translating gives CASSANSGAINEQFF.

CDR3 bases: TGTGCCAGCAGCCCAGGGTCCACCAGTCCGTACTTC. This sequence encodes CASSPGSTSPYF. The chain is built from TRBV13 and TRBJ2-4; D may be TRBD1 (5 bases). Germline lookup yields CDR1 PRHDT and CDR2 FYEKMQ (reference sequence). The CDR3 covers 12 residues. The V end lost 5 bases, the J end lost 15 bases, and 17 bases lay between the germline ends.

The V gene is TRBV2, the J gene TRBJ2-7; D remains ambiguous. CDR3 length: 13 residues. Trimming left V 10 bases short and J 6 bases short, with 19 bases between. Germline CDR1 and CDR2: SNHLY and FYNNEI. The CDR3 spells CATLFDSVGEQYF. Here the CDR3 DNA reads TGTGCCACCTTGTTCGACTCAGTGGGCGAGCAGTACTTC.

This clonotype was observed a few times. The genes are TRBV20-1 and TRBJ2-3; no definite D call. Germline CDR1 DFQATT, CDR2 SNEGSKA (reference sequence). The V and J ends lost 3 bases and 10 bases respectively, with 20 bases between them. This CDR3 region has 14 residues. CDR3 amino acids: CSASSRGRSDAQYF. Here the CDR3 DNA reads TGCAGTGCTAGCTCTCGCGGTCGTAGTGATGCGCAGTATTTT.

In this sample, this clonotype turned up a few times. This chain connects TRBV6-1 to TRBJ1-2; the D gene is possibly TRBD1 (6 bases). V dropped 6 bases and J dropped 8 bases, with 22 bases sitting between them. From germline, CDR1 is MNHNS and CDR2 SASEGT. This CDR3 contains 15 residues. CDR3 sequence reads: CASRRQTGQTYGYTF. CDR3 bases: TGTGCCAGCAGACGACAGACAGGTCAAACCTACGGCTACACCTTC.

V usage is TRBV7-9 and J usage is TRBJ1-1, with a weak D call TRBD1 (5 bases). V gave up 5 bases and J gave up 8 bases, with 15 bases separating them. Germline V gene lookup returns CDR1 SEHNR and CDR2 FQNEAQ (reference sequence). CDR3 length equals 13 residues. The CDR3 loop reads CASSLLETDEAFF. For the CDR3, the DNA is TGTGCCAGCAGCCTACTTGAGACAGACGAAGCTTTCTTT.

This clonotype has just a few counts. The genes are TRBV20-1 and TRBJ2-5, with D possibly called TRBD1 or TRBD2 (5 bases each). The CDR3 runs 17 residues. Deletions cut 6 bases from V and 2 bases from J, with 25 bases between. CDR1 and CDR2 from the germline V gene are DFQATT and SNEGSKA (reference sequence). As DNA, the CDR3 is TGCAGTGCCCTCCCCGTCTTGAGCGGACAAAGACAAGAGACCCAGTACTTC. It codes for CSALPVLSGQRQETQYF.

This clonotype has a handful of counts. This chain joins TRBV14 and TRBJ2-3; D remains ambiguous. CDR1 is SGHDN and CDR2 is FVKESK in the germline V gene. There are 14 residues in the CDR3. V shed 4 bases and J shed 7 bases, with 15 bases lying between them. DNA for the CDR3: TGTGCCAGCAGCCGTAATTGGTCTTCGTATACGCAGTATTTT. Encoded protein: CASSRNWSSYTQYF.

The chain links TRBV7-9 to TRBJ2-5; no clear D. CDR3 length: 15 residues. V was clipped by 5 bases and J by 5 bases, with 18 bases between them. Germline lookup yields CDR1 SEHNR and CDR2 FQNEAQ (reference sequence). The CDR3, as DNA: TGTGCCAGCAGCACGGACGTCTCATATTTGGAGACCCAGTACTTC. This translates into CASSTDVSYLETQYF.

The chain has TRBV7-2 and TRBJ2-5, with 12 bases identical to TRBD1. Trimming removed 7 bases from V and 11 bases from J; junction bases left unmatched: 14. Germline V gene sequence: CDR1 SGHTA, CDR2 FQGNSA. The CDR3 length is 15 residues. CDR3 in amino acids: CASKTSGTGGREQYF. The DNA for the CDR3 is TGTGCCAGCAAAACATCCGGGACAGGGGGCCGGGAGCAGTACTTC. The variable domain in full, with the rest retrieved from reference TRBV7-2 and TRBJ2-5, is GAGVSQSPSNKVTEKGKDVELRCDPISGHTALYWYRQSLGQGLEFLIYFQGNSAPDKSGLPSDRFSAERTGGSVSTLTIQRTQQEDSAVYLCASKTSGTGGREQYFGPGTRLLVL.

This clonotype came up a few times. The CDR3 DNA reads as TGTGCCAGCAGAGACAGGGTTGGCGGCTACACCTTC. Amino acid sequence: CASRDRVGGYTF. This chain joins TRBV7-9 and TRBJ1-2, with TRBD1 matching 7 bases. CDR3 length: 12 amino acids. Losses at the gene ends were 6 bases for V and 8 bases for J; bases not matched to a gene: 6. The V gene's germline CDR1 is SEHNR and CDR2 FQNEAQ (reference sequence).

This clonotype was counted a few times. A much larger clone differs by one base, so this may be a read error. This rearrangement joins TRBV29-1 to TRBJ2-3; D not certain. The germline V gene has CDR1 SQVTM and CDR2 ANQGSEA. The CDR3 loop spans 13 amino acids. CDR3 sequence (DNA): TGCAGCGTTGAGCCCCAAAGCACAGATGCGCAGTATTTT. This gives the protein CSVEPQSTDAQYF.

This clonotype was seen a few times. This chain uses TRBV12-3 or TRBV12-4 with TRBJ2-2; possibly TRBD1 for D (6 bases). This CDR3 is 13 amino acids long. V shed 5 bases and J shed 5 bases, with 9 bases lying between them. CDR3 residues: CASSHRETGELFF. The CDR3 DNA sequence: TGTGCCAGCAGTCACAGGGAAACCGGGGAGCTGTTTTTT.